Below, 31 T cell receptor beta chains from the same sample are listed, as sequenced in a study of blood T cells in healthy people across ages. A second PCR of 7 to 11 cycles used a sample-barcoded 5' primer and a J-beta primer mix. TCRdb used MiXCR to reprocess the 5' RACE reads, holding one entry per CDR3 protein. The data contain about 1.8 million distinct CDR3 sequences, approximately 50% of them singletons. The source material was blood. All receptors derive from a woman aged 40-49 years in good health.

This chain uses TRBV7-3 with TRBJ2-1; 13 nucleotides agree with TRBD2. The CDR3 runs to 16 residues. Germline V CDR1 and CDR2: SGHTA, FQGTGA. V lost 5 bases to trimming and J lost 8 bases; unmatched junction nucleotides: 9. The CDR3 here is CASSEQTSGRGYEQFF. The CDR3 coding sequence is TGTGCCAGCAGCGAACAAACTAGCGGGAGGGGGTATGAGCAGTTCTTC.

The chain recombines TRBV7-8 with TRBJ2-4, with a weak D call TRBD1 (6 bases). V was shortened by 6 bases and J by 2 bases, with 17 bases between the two germline ends. The germline V gene encodes CDR1 SGHVS and CDR2 FQNEAQ. The CDR3 covers 16 residues. CDR3 sequence (DNA): TGTGCCAGCAGTCCAACAGGGAGAGGGACCAAAAACATTCAGTACTTC. This translates into CASSPTGRGTKNIQYF.

To note about this clonotype: At one end the junction does not follow the germline gene, possibly because of a read error. The V and J genes are TRBV28 and TRBJ1-2; 10 bases are shared with TRBD1. This CDR3 region has 13 residues. The germline V gene encodes CDR1 MDHEN and CDR2 SYDVKM. The CDR3 region is CASTGTGDYGYTF. The CDR3 nucleotides are TGCGCCAGTACCGGGACAGGGGACTATGGCTACACCTTC.

This clonotype was observed a few times. The chain joins TRBV20-1 to TRBJ2-5, with a tentative D call TRBD2 (6 bases). V was trimmed by 3 bases and J by 5 bases, leaving 16 bases between them. Germline assignment: CDR1 DFQATT and CDR2 SNEGSKA (reference sequence). The length of the CDR3 is 14 residues. The CDR3 DNA is TGCAGTGCTAGTCGAAGTGGGGCGGGGGAGACCCAGTACTTC. Amino acids: CSASRSGAGETQYF.

This clonotype was detected only a few times. The DNA for the CDR3 is TGTGCCAGCAGCTTACGCCCCCAAGGTGGTAATGATGAGCAGTTCTTC. Translating gives CASSLRPQGGNDEQFF. This chain uses TRBV7-3 with TRBJ2-1; D is unclear. The CDR3 is 16 amino acids. Germline assignment: CDR1 SGHTA and CDR2 FQGTGA. V dropped 2 bases and J dropped 8 bases, with 19 bases sitting between them.

This rearrangement joins TRBV12-3 or TRBV12-4 to TRBJ2-3; maybe TRBD1 (5 bases). Between the trimmed V and J ends, which lost 6 bases and 4 bases, there was a span of 14 bases. The CDR3 totals 14 residues. CDR3 in amino acids: CASSQNRQSDTQYF. In DNA form, the CDR3 reads TGTGCCAGCAGCCAGAACCGACAGTCAGATACGCAGTATTTT.

The rearrangement uses TRBV7-9 and TRBJ2-4, with D hard to call. The germline V gene has CDR1 SEHNR and CDR2 FQNEAQ (reference sequence). V shed 1 base and J shed 10 bases, with 11 bases lying between them. This CDR3 comprises 13 residues. This CDR3 reads CASSLENTRIQYF. CDR3 DNA: TGTGCCAGCAGCTTAGAAAACACCAGAATTCAGTACTTC.

This chain links TRBV20-1 with TRBJ2-5, with 11 bases fitting TRBD2. Germline V CDR1 and CDR2: DFQATT, SNEGSKA (reference sequence). The CDR3 spans 13 residues. V dropped 5 bases and J dropped 11; count of bases not matched to a gene: 10. The CDR3 bases are TGCAGTGCTGAAACTAGCGGGGGTAATGAGCAGTACTTC. This codes for CSAETSGGNEQYF.

V gene TRBV29-1 combines with J gene TRBJ2-1, with 7 bases that match TRBD2. Germline values: CDR1 SQVTM, CDR2 ANQGSEA. J gave up 0 bases and V 6 bases, and 14 bases lay outside the gene matches. This CDR3 is 17 amino acids long. In DNA form, the CDR3 reads TGCAGCGTGCGGACGACTAGCCGAGAGAGCTCCTACAATGAGCAGTTCTTC. Encoded protein: CSVRTTSRESSYNEQFF.

The rearrangement uses TRBV20-1 and TRBJ2-3; 7 nucleotides line up with TRBD2. Germline V gene data show CDR1 as DFQATT and CDR2 as SNEGSKA (reference sequence). V lost 3 bases, J lost 5 bases, and 8 bases stayed unmatched. This CDR3 spans 14 amino acids. The CDR3 sequence is CSASQSGDVDTQYF. The CDR3 bases are TGCAGTGCTAGCCAAAGCGGGGATGTAGATACGCAGTATTTT.

V is TRBV28 and J is TRBJ2-7; possible D gene TRBD2, 5 bases. Trimming left V 2 bases short and J 3 bases short, with 11 bases between. Per the germline V gene, CDR1 is MDHEN and CDR2 is SYDVKM. This CDR3 is 14 amino acids long. The CDR3 nucleotides read TGTGCCAGCAGTTTAGAACTAGGTATCTACGAGCAGTACTTC. Translated: CASSLELGIYEQYF.

A single count supports this clonotype. V usage is TRBV5-5 and J usage is TRBJ2-3; D call uncertain. The CDR3 has 15 amino acids. The V gene's germline CDR1 is SGHKS and CDR2 YYEKEE (reference sequence). Trimming shortened V by 0 bases and J by 0 bases, and 8 bases separated the two germline ends. The CDR3, as DNA: TGTGCCAGCAGCTTGGATGTGGTGAGCACAGATACGCAGTATTTT. This gives the protein CASSLDVVSTDTQYF.

This rearrangement joins TRBV2 to TRBJ2-5; D possibly corresponds to TRBD2 (6 bases). This CDR3 region has 15 residues. V was clipped by 2 bases and J by 3 bases, with 13 bases between them. CDR1 and CDR2 (germline): SNHLY, FYNNEI. Here the CDR3 DNA reads TGTGCCAGCAGTGAACCGGGAGCACTAGAAGAGACCCAGTACTTC. Translating gives CASSEPGALEETQYF.

V gene TRBV25-1 combines with J gene TRBJ2-3; D remains unclear. The CDR3 has 14 residues. Trimming took 2 bases from V and 2 from J, leaving 8 bases between them. Germline lookup yields CDR1 MGHDK and CDR2 SYGVNS. CDR3 in DNA: TGTGCCAGCAGTGAAAGTAGACCCACAGATACGCAGTATTTT. Its protein product is CASSESRPTDTQYF.

V usage is TRBV5-6 and J usage is TRBJ2-1, with TRBD1 identical over 7 bases. There are 15 residues in the CDR3. The ends lost 4 bases at V and 5 bases at J; junction bases unmatched: 9. Per germline, CDR1 SGHDT and CDR2 YYEEEE. CDR3 in amino acids: CASSKPGQRNNEQFF. The CDR3 bases are TGTGCCAGCAGCAAACCGGGACAGCGAAACAATGAGCAGTTCTTC. The variable domain in full, completed from reference TRBV5-6 and TRBJ2-1, reads DAGVTQSPTHLIKTRGQQVTLRCSPKSGHDTVSWYQQALGQGPQFIFQYYEEEERQRGNFPDRFSGHQFPNYSSELNVNALLLGDSALYLCASSKPGQRNNEQFFGPGTRLTVL.

The genes are TRBV20-1 and TRBJ2-1, with 10 nucleotides matching TRBD1. The CDR3 runs 13 residues. Trimming took 4 bases from V and 11 from J; bases not matched to a gene: 8. Per germline, CDR1 DFQATT and CDR2 SNEGSKA (reference sequence). The CDR3 spells CSATGQGRCQQFF. DNA of the CDR3: TGCAGTGCTACGGGACAGGGGAGATGTCAGCAGTTCTTC.

This clonotype was picked up a small number of times. The CDR3 sequence: CASSLGGRGTQETQYF. CDR3 DNA sequence: TGTGCCAGCAGCTTAGGGGGGCGGGGGACCCAAGAGACCCAGTACTTC. The chain carries TRBV7-2 and TRBJ2-7, with D tentatively TRBD2 (7 bases). TRBJ2-5 explains the end of the DNA better; the J call may be wrong. The CDR3 length is 16 residues. Germline CDR1 and CDR2: SGHTA and FQGNSA.

There are a few counts of this clonotype. The chain joins TRBV24-1 to TRBJ2-4; weak D call: TRBD1 (6 bases). The tail of the sequence fits TRBJ2-5 better, so the J call may be wrong. The CDR3 is 16 amino acids. Germline values: CDR1 KGHDR, CDR2 SFDVKD. Written as DNA, the CDR3 is TGTGCCACCAGTGACCCTGGGACACCGACTCAAGAGACCCAGTACTTC. Its protein is CATSDPGTPTQETQYF.

This clonotype was seen a handful of times. The chain recombines TRBV27 with TRBJ2-1; 9 bases are shared with TRBD2. Germline V gene sequence: CDR1 MNHEY, CDR2 SMNVEV (reference sequence). J gave up 7 bases and V 11 bases, and 6 bases lay outside the gene matches. The CDR3 has 12 residues. CDR3 DNA sequence: TGTGCCGCGGGGGGGGCTAAGAATGAGCAGTTCTTC. It is translated as CAAGGAKNEQFF.

This rearrangement joins TRBV6-2 or TRBV6-3 to TRBJ2-7; tentative D call: TRBD1 (5 bases). The CDR3 length is 17 residues. The V end lost 6 bases, the J end lost 5 bases, and 26 bases lay between the germline ends. Germline V lookup: CDR1 MNHEY, CDR2 SVGEGT. CDR3 sequence reads: CASSQNPGLTTWHEQYF. The CDR3 DNA reads as TGTGCCAGCAGCCAGAACCCAGGGCTGACAACCTGGCACGAGCAGTACTTC.

This chain joins TRBV6-2 or TRBV6-3 and TRBJ2-1; D possibly matches TRBD1 or TRBD2 (5 bases each). CDR1 is MNHEY, CDR2 SVGEGT, per germline. V was cut by 3 bases and J by 2 bases, with 17 bases left in between. CDR3 size: 17 residues. The CDR3 loop is CASSYSSGARAYNEQFF. The CDR3 region has the DNA TGTGCCAGCAGTTATTCTTCTGGGGCGAGGGCCTACAATGAGCAGTTCTTC.

This clonotype was seen more than once but under ten times. The chain links TRBV7-2 to TRBJ2-7; 9 bases match TRBD1. Germline V gene sequence: CDR1 SGHTA, CDR2 FQGNSA. The CDR3 contains 15 residues. The V and J ends lost 1 base and 7 bases, in that order; junction bases with no gene match: 8. CDR3 in amino acids: CASSLEGQGYNEQYF. The CDR3, as DNA: TGTGCCAGCAGCTTAGAAGGACAGGGGTACAATGAGCAGTACTTC.

V usage is TRBV2 and J usage is TRBJ2-3; 11 bases match TRBD2. This CDR3 comprises 14 residues. V shed 8 bases, J shed 2 bases, and the junction held 3 bases outside the gene matches. Germline V CDR1 and CDR2: SNHLY, FYNNEI. CDR3 residues: CASGGLADTDTQYF. The CDR3 DNA follows: TGTGCCAGCGGGGGACTAGCGGACACAGATACGCAGTATTTT.

The rearrangement uses TRBV20-1 and TRBJ2-7; possible D gene TRBD2, 5 bases. V lost 5 bases to trimming and J lost 0 bases, with 11 bases between them. Looked up from germline, CDR1 is DFQATT and CDR2 is SNEGSKA (reference sequence). The CDR3 covers 13 residues. The CDR3 here is CSAPTGYSYEQYF. The CDR3 DNA reads as TGCAGTGCTCCGACGGGGTACTCCTACGAGCAGTACTTC.

The rearrangement links TRBV11-2 to TRBJ2-7; 12 bases align to TRBD1. V was clipped by 5 bases and J by 7 bases; unmatched bases: 9. CDR3 length: 15 amino acids. CDR1 is SGHAT, CDR2 FQNNGV, per germline. This CDR3 is CASSQGTGGLEEQYF. In DNA form, the CDR3 reads TGTGCCAGCAGCCAGGGGACAGGGGGCCTGGAGGAGCAGTACTTC. Looking up the rest from reference TRBV11-2 and TRBJ2-7 gives the full variable domain: EAGVAQSPRYKIIEKRQSVAFWCNPISGHATLYWYQQILGQGPKLLIQFQNNGVVDDSQLPKDRFSAERLKGVDSTLKIQPAKLEDSAVYLCASSQGTGGLEEQYFGPGTRLTVT.

This clonotype has only a few counts. The gene calls are TRBV7-2 and TRBJ2-3; no clear D. Trimming pared 5 bases from V and 1 base from J, leaving 13 bases between. Germline V CDR1 and CDR2: SGHTA, FQGNSA. The CDR3 contains 15 residues. CDR3 in amino acids: CASSPHRVGTDTQYF. The CDR3 region has the DNA TGTGCCAGCAGCCCCCACCGGGTGGGCACAGATACGCAGTATTTT. Drawing the rest from reference TRBV7-2 and TRBJ2-3, the complete variable domain is GAGVSQSPSNKVTEKGKDVELRCDPISGHTALYWYRQSLGQGLEFLIYFQGNSAPDKSGLPSDRFSAERTGGSVSTLTIQRTQQEDSAVYLCASSPHRVGTDTQYFGPGTRLTVL.

There are a few counts of this clonotype. This chain uses TRBV2 with TRBJ2-1; tentatively, D is TRBD2 (5 bases). This CDR3 is built from 15 residues. With 7 bases removed from V and 6 bases from J, the gap between germline ends came to 19 bases. CDR1 is SNHLY, CDR2 FYNNEI, per germline. The CDR3 DNA reads as TGTGCCAGCATGGAGGAAGACCTTAGTGGCAATGAGCAGTTCTTC. Translating it yields CASMEEDLSGNEQFF.

The chain recombines TRBV12-3 or TRBV12-4 with TRBJ2-3; weak D call: TRBD1 (5 bases). V was shortened by 6 bases and J by 2 bases, with 21 bases between the two germline ends. The CDR3 has 17 amino acids. This CDR3 reads CASSSAGTTGDTDTQYF. The CDR3 DNA reads as TGTGCCAGCAGCTCCGCTGGCACCACAGGTGACACAGATACGCAGTATTTT.

The rearrangement links TRBV5-1 to TRBJ2-3; TRBD2 agrees at 11 bases. V gave up 6 bases and J gave up 5 bases; unmatched junction bases: 11. Germline CDR1 is SGHRS and CDR2 is YFSETQ. The CDR3 totals 16 residues. The CDR3, as DNA: TGCGCCAGCAACCCTAGCGGGGGGCGCATGGGAGATACGCAGTATTTT. This sequence encodes CASNPSGGRMGDTQYF.

This rearrangement joins TRBV7-9 to TRBJ1-1; D may be TRBD1 (6 bases). V shed 3 bases and J shed 8 bases, with 10 bases lying between them. CDR1 SEHNR and CDR2 FQNEAQ come from the germline V gene (reference sequence). The CDR3 is 12 amino acids. CDR3 protein: CASSFVDREAFF. DNA for the CDR3: TGTGCCAGCAGCTTCGTGGACAGAGAAGCTTTCTTT.

The rearrangement links TRBV6-6 to TRBJ1-1; D is perhaps TRBD1 (6 bases). The CDR3 loop spans 11 amino acids. V was shortened by 7 bases and J by 10 bases, with 13 bases between the two germline ends. Germline assignment: CDR1 MNHNY and CDR2 SVGAGI (reference sequence). The CDR3: CASTPGQRAFF. The CDR3 region has the DNA TGTGCCAGCACTCCGGGACAACGAGCTTTCTTT.